This T cell receptor (beta chain) comes out of a study of identical twins. This clonotype was found many times. What it binds is not known. Trimming removed 3 bases at V and 0 bases at J, with 9 bases between. The CDR3 length is 14 residues. The V gene's germline CDR1 is SEHNR and CDR2 FQNEAQ (reference sequence). Study-level findings and limits: Part of the zero-insertion signal could reflect confounding by invariant MAIT and iNKT cells. The study based its conclusions on cross-sectional statistical analysis and did not follow the same donors. The degree of excess twin sharing was weaker in beta out-of-frame sequences.

A universal primer site was created by template switching, with the cDNA bearing unique molecular identifiers. MiXCR, run by TCRdb on the 5' RACE reads, gives a single entry per CDR3 protein. The table includes about 250,000 distinct CDR3 sequences, around 7.6% detected once. The sample also formed part of further work on yellow fever vaccine responses in identical twins.

The receptor was isolated from a woman under 30 in good health. The chain combines TRBV7-9 with TRBJ2-7; no definite D call. The material sequenced was CD8+ T cells sorted from blood. CDR3 residues: CASSFVGNSYEQYV. For the CDR3, the DNA is TGTGCCAGCAGCTTCGTGGGGAACTCCTACGAGCAGTACGTC.